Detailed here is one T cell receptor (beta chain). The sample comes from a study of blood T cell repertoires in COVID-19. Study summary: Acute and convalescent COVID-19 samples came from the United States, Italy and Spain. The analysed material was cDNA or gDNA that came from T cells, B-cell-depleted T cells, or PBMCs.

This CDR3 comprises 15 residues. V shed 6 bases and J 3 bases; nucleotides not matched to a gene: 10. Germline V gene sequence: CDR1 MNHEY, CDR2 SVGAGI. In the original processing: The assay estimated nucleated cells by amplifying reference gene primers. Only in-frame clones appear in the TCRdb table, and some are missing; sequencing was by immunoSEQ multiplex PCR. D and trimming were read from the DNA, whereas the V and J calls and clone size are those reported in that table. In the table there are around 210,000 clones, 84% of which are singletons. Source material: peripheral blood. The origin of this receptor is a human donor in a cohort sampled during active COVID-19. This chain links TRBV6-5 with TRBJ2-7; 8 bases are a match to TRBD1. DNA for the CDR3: TGTGCCAGCAGGGAGGCGGGACAGGTAATCTACGAGCAGTACTTC. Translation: CASREAGQVIYEQYF.